This T cell receptor (beta chain) appears in the sequencing data of a study of immune evolution from preneoplasia to lung adenocarcinoma. The study, taken as a whole, reports: From normal lung to invasive adenocarcinoma, top clone frequencies appeared to decrease. Later-stage lesions seemingly showed higher T cell density and diversity than normal lung.

V dropped 7 bases and J dropped 3; count of bases not matched to a gene: 10. The CDR3 has 15 amino acids. Germline assignment: CDR1 MNHNS and CDR2 SASEGT. Method: immunoSEQ multiplex PCR; TCRdb's copy keeps in-frame clones and lacks some. The sample includes some 5,200 clones, about four fifths of them seen just once. As concerns this clone: Its antigen remains unidentified.

Resections took place in Japan or China from the mid-2010s to the late 2010s. Two lung cancer pathologists independently confirmed each histologic diagnosis. The chain has TRBV6-1 and TRBJ2-7, with 9 bases matching TRBD2. The specimen was FFPE normal lung tissue adjacent to the tumor. The TCR was taken from a person over 45 with lung adenocarcinoma. The CDR3 spells CASNEAGSGGYEQYF. In DNA form, the CDR3 reads TGTGCCAGCAACGAAGCCGGTAGCGGGGGCTACGAGCAGTACTTC.